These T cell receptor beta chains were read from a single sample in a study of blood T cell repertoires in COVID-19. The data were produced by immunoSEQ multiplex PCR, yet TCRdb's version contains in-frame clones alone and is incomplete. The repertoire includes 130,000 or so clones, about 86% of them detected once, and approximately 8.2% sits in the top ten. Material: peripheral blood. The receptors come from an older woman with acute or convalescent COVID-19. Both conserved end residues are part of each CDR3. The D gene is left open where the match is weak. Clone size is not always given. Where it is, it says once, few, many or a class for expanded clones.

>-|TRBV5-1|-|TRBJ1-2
CASSLDPGVGYGYTF
TGCGCCAGCAGCTTGGATCCGGGAGTGGGGTATGGCTACACCTTC
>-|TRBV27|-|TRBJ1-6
CASSLRPRSGNSPLHF
TGTGCCAGCAGTCTGAGGCCCCGATCGGGTAATTCACCCCTCCACTTT
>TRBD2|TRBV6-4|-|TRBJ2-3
CASSDSIAGGPDTQYF
TGTGCCAGCAGTGACTCAATAGCGGGGGGGCCAGATACGCAGTATTTT
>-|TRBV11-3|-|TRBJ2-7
CASSYIRGVEQYF
TGTGCCAGCAGCTACATCAGGGGAGTCGAGCAGTACTTC
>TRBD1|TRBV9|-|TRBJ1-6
CASREGTGNNSPLHF
TGTGCCAGCAGGGAGGGGACAGGGAATAATTCACCCCTCCACTTT
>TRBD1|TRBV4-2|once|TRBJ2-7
CASSRGTGHYEQYF
TGTGCCAGCAGCCGAGGGACAGGGCACTACGAGCAGTACTTC
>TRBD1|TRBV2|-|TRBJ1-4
CASSVDRPASNEKLFF
TGTGCCAGCAGTGTGGACAGGCCAGCAAGTAATGAAAAACTGTTTTTT
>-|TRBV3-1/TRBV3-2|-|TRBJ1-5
CASSQGRASNQPQHF
TGTGCCAGCAGCCAAGGCAGGGCTAGCAATCAGCCCCAGCATTTT
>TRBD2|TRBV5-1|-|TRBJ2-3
CASSGLLAGGFTDTQYF
TGCGCCAGCAGCGGACTACTAGCGGGGGGATTCACAGATACGCAGTATTTT
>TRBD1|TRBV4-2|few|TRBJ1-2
CASSRSAGTGNYGYTF
TGTGCCAGCAGCCGATCTGCCGGGACAGGTAACTATGGCTACACCTTC
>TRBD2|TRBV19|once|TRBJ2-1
CASSMGGNYNEQFF
TGTGCCAGTAGTATGGGGGGGAACTACAATGAGCAGTTCTTC
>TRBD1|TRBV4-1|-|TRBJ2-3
CASSPHPGQGRDTQYF
TGCGCCAGCAGCCCTCACCCGGGACAGGGTAGGGATACGCAGTATTTT
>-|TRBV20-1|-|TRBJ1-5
CSASWQYSNQPQHF
TGCAGTGCTAGTTGGCAGTACAGCAATCAGCCCCAGCATTTT
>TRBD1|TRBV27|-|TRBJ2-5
CASSSMTGNVQETQYF
TGTGCCAGCAGCTCCATGACAGGGAATGTTCAAGAGACCCAGTACTTC
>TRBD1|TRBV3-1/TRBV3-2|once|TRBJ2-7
CASSQPGQGWRQYF
TGTGCCAGCAGCCAACCCGGACAGGGTTGGCGGCAGTACTTC
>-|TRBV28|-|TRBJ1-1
CASSSPPFGFF
TGTGCCAGCAGTTCCCCCCCATTCGGTTTCTTT
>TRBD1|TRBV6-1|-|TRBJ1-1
CASSAYLLPGQGPMNTEAFF
TGTGCCAGCAGTGCGTACCTTCTTCCGGGACAGGGGCCCATGAACACTGAAGCTTTCTTT
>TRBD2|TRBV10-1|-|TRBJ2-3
CASSEGAGGLTDTQYF
TGCGCCAGCAGTGAAGGAGCGGGGGGGCTCACAGATACGCAGTATTTT
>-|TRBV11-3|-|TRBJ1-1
CASSLLHGEDTEAFF
TGTGCCAGCAGCTTACTTCACGGGGAGGACACTGAAGCTTTCTTT
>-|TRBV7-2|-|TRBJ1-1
CASSLHGTRGTNTEAFF
TGTGCCAGCAGCTTACATGGGACACGGGGAACGAACACTGAAGCTTTCTTT
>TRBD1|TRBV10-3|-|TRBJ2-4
CAISESQDRTNFGKNIQYF
TGTGCCATCAGTGAGTCCCAGGACAGGACCAATTTTGGCAAAAACATTCAGTACTTC
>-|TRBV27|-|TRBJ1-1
CASSLSGTLNTEAFF
TGTGCCAGCAGCCTTTCCGGGACATTGAACACTGAAGCTTTCTTT
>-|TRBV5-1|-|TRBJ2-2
CASSLYAGSNTGELFF
TGCGCCAGCAGCTTGTATGCAGGTTCGAACACCGGGGAGCTGTTTTTT
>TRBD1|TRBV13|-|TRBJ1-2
CASSLGGQGLRGYTF
TGTGCCAGCAGCTTGGGAGGACAGGGGCTGCGGGGCTACACCTTC
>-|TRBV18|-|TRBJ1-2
CASSPSGIYGYTF
TGTGCCAGCTCACCCTCGGGGATTTATGGCTACACCTTC
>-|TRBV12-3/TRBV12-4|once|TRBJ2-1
CASSQQVNEQFF
TGTGCCAGCAGCCAACAAGTCAATGAGCAGTTCTTC
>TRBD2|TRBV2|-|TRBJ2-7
CASSPPRGDEQYF
TGTGCCAGCAGCCCTCCTCGGGGGGATGAGCAGTACTTC
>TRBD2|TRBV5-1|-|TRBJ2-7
CASSAGLTGYEQYF
TGCGCCAGCAGCGCGGGACTAACGGGATACGAGCAGTACTTC
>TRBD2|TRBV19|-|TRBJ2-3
CASSKRGYGTDTQYF
TGTGCCAGTAGTAAGCGGGGGTACGGCACAGATACGCAGTATTTT
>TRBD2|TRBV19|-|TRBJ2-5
CASRAGGNQETQYF
TGTGCCAGTAGGGCGGGGGGGAACCAAGAGACCCAGTACTTC
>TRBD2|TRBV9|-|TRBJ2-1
CASSAAGSYNEQFF
TGTGCCAGCAGCGCAGCGGGGAGCTACAATGAGCAGTTCTTC
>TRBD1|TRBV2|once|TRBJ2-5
CASSALRFSGTGAEETQYF
TGTGCCAGCAGTGCCCTTAGATTTAGTGGGACAGGGGCCGAGGAGACCCAGTACTTC
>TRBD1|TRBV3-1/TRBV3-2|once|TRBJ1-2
CASSPRQGGLGGYTF
TGTGCCAGCAGCCCCAGACAGGGAGGTTTAGGTGGCTACACCTTC
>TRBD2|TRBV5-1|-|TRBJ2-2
CASSLAAGGAGELFF
TGCGCCAGCAGCTTAGCCGCCGGGGGGGCCGGGGAGCTGTTTTTT
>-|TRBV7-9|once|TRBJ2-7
CASSLVPQRGQYF
TGTGCCAGCAGCTTAGTTCCGCAGCGAGGGCAGTACTTC
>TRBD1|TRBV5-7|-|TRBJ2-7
CASSLDRERCEQYF
TGTGCCAGCAGCCTAGACAGGGAGCGATGCGAGCAGTACTTC
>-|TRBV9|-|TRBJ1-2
CASSAPSQGAANYGYTF
TGTGCCAGCAGCGCCCCGAGTCAGGGCGCCGCAAACTATGGCTACACCTTC
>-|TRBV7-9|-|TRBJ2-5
CASSLGRAETQYF
TGTGCCAGCAGCTTAGGCAGGGCAGAGACCCAGTACTTC
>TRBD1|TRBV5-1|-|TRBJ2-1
CASSGDSNEQFF
TGCGCCAGCAGCGGGGACAGTAATGAGCAGTTCTTC
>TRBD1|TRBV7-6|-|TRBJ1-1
CASSRGQGQSTEAFF
TGTGCCAGCAGCCGCGGACAGGGCCAGAGCACTGAAGCTTTCTTT
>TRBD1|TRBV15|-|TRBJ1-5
CATSWGQGAQPQHF
TGTGCCACCAGCTGGGGACAGGGGGCTCAGCCCCAGCATTTT
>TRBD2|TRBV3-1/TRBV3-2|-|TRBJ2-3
CASSQDQTSGGADYIDTQYF
TGTGCCAGCAGCCAAGATCAAACTAGCGGGGGGGCCGATTATATAGATACGCAGTATTTT
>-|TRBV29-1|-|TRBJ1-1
CSARSTEAFF
TGCAGCGCCAGGTCGACTGAAGCTTTCTTT
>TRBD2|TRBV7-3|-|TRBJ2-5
CASSNGGKETQYF
TGTGCCAGCAGCAACGGGGGGAAAGAGACCCAGTACTTC
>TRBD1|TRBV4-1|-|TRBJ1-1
CASSRTGPTEAFF
TGCGCCAGCAGCCGGACAGGCCCCACTGAAGCTTTCTTT
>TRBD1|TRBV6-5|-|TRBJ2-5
CASSPTRTGETQYF
TGTGCCAGCAGCCCGACACGGACAGGGGAGACCCAGTACTTC
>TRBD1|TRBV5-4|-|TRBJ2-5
CASSRQGPPQETQYF
TGTGCCAGCAGCCGACAGGGGCCGCCTCAAGAGACCCAGTACTTC
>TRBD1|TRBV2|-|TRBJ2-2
CASSANRGRYTGELFF
TGTGCCAGCAGTGCCAACAGGGGGCGGTACACCGGGGAGCTGTTTTTT